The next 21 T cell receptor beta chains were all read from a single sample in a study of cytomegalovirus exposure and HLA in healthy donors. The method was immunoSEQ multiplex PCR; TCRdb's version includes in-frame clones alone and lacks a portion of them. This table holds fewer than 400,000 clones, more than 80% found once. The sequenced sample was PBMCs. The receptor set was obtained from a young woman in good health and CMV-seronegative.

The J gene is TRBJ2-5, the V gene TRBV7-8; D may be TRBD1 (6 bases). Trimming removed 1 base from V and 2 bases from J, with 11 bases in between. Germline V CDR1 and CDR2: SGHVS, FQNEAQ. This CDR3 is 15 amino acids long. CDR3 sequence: CASSLVGTTQETQYF. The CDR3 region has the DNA TGTGCCAGCAGCTTAGTAGGGACAACTCAAGAGACCCAGTACTTC. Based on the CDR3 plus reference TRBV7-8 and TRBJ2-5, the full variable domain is GAGVSQSPRYKVAKRGQDVALRCDPISGHVSLFWYQQALGQGPEFLTYFQNEAQLDKSGLPSDRFFAERPEGSVSTLKIQRTQQEDSAVYLCASSLVGTTQETQYFGPGTRLLVL.

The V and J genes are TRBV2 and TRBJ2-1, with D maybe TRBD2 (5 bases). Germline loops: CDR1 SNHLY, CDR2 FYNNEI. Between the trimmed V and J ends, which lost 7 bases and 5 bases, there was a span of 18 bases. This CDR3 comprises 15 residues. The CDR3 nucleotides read TGTGCCAGCAAGATTAGCGATCCGCCACACAATGAGCAGTTCTTC. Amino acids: CASKISDPPHNEQFF. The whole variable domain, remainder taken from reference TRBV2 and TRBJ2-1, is EPEVTQTPSHQVTQMGQEVILRCVPISNHLYFYWYRQILGQKVEFLVSFYNNEISEKSEIFDDQFSVERPDGSNFTLKIRSTKLEDSAMYFCASKISDPPHNEQFFGPGTRLTVL.

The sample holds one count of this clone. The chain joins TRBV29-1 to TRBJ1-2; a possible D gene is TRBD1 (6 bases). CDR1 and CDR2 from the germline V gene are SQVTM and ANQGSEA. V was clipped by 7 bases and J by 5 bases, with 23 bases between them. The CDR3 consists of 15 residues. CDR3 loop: CSAGGQGASQYGYTF. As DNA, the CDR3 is TGCAGCGCCGGGGGGCAGGGAGCTTCTCAATATGGCTACACCTTC.

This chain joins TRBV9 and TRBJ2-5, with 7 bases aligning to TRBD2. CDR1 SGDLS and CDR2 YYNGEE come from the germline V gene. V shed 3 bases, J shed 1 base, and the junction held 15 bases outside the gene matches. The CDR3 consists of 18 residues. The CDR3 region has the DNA TGTGCCAGCAGCGGCCCGCGAGGTTCGGGGAGGGTCCAAGAGACCCAGTACTTC. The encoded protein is CASSGPRGSGRVQETQYF. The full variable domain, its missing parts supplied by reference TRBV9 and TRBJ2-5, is DSGVTQTPKHLITATGQRVTLRCSPRSGDLSVYWYQQSLDQGLQFLIQYYNGEERAKGNILERFSAQQFPDLHSELNLSSLELGDSALYFCASSGPRGSGRVQETQYFGPGTRLLVL.

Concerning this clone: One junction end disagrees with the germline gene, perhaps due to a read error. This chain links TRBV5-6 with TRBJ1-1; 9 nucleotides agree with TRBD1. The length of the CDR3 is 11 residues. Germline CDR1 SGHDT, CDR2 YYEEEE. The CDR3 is CASSSGTGPLF. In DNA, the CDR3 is TGTGCCAGCAGCTCCGGGACAGGGCCTCTCTTT.

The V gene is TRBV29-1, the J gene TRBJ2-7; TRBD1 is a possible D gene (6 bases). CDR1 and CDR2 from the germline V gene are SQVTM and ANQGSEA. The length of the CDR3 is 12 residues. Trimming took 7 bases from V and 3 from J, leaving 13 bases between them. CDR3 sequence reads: CSAVGQNYEQYF. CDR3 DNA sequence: TGCAGCGCCGTCGGACAGAACTACGAGCAGTACTTC.

This chain's CDR3 is CASSLFLQETQYF. CDR3 bases: TGTGCCAGCAGCTTGTTCCTCCAAGAGACCCAGTACTTC. The chain couples TRBV5-4 to TRBJ2-5, with unresolved D. V lost 1 base to trimming and J lost 1 base, with 5 bases between them. The CDR3 totals 13 residues. Germline assignment: CDR1 SGHNT and CDR2 YYREEE (reference sequence). Filled out from reference TRBV5-4 and TRBJ2-5, the complete variable domain reads ETGVTQSPTHLIKTRGQQVTLRCSSQSGHNTVSWYQQALGQGPQFIFQYYREEENGRGNFPPRFSGLQFPNYSSELNVNALELDDSALYLCASSLFLQETQYFGPGTRLLVL.

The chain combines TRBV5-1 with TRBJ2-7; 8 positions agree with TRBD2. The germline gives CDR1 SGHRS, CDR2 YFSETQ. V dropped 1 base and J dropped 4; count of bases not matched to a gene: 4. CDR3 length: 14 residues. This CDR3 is CASSLIPGGYEQYF. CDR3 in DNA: TGCGCCAGCAGCTTGATTCCGGGGGGGTACGAGCAGTACTTC.

DNA of the CDR3: TGTGCCAGCAGTTTTTTATCCACAGATACGCAGTATTTT. Its protein is CASSFLSTDTQYF. The rearrangement links TRBV6-5 to TRBJ2-3; D uncertain. Per the germline V gene, CDR1 is MNHEY and CDR2 is SVGAGI. V dropped 4 bases and J dropped 2 bases, with 7 bases sitting between them. The CDR3 spans 13 residues.

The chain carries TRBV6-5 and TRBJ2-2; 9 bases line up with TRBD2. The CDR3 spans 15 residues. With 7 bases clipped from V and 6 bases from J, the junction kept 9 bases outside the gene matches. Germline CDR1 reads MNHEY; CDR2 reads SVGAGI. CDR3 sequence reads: CASTPGLATAGELFF. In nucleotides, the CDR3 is TGTGCCAGCACCCCGGGACTAGCTACGGCCGGGGAGCTGTTTTTT.

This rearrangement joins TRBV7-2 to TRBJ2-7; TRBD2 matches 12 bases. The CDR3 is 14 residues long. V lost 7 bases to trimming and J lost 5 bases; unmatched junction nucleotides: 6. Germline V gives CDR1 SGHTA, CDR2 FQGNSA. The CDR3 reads CASTRTSGNDEQYF. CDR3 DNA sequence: TGTGCCAGCACAAGGACTAGCGGGAACGACGAGCAGTACTTC.

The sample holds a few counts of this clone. CDR3 sequence (DNA): TGTGCCAGCAGTGAAGGGACATCGAACAACGAGCAGTACTTC. Its protein is CASSEGTSNNEQYF. This chain links TRBV2 with TRBJ2-7; D may be TRBD1 (5 bases). The CDR3 length is 14 residues. The germline V and J ends were trimmed by 1 base and 5 bases, with 12 bases remaining between them. Per germline, CDR1 SNHLY and CDR2 FYNNEI. Combining the CDR3 with reference TRBV2 and TRBJ2-7 gives the whole variable domain EPEVTQTPSHQVTQMGQEVILRCVPISNHLYFYWYRQILGQKVEFLVSFYNNEISEKSEIFDDQFSVERPDGSNFTLKIRSTKLEDSAMYFCASSEGTSNNEQYFGPGTRLTVT.

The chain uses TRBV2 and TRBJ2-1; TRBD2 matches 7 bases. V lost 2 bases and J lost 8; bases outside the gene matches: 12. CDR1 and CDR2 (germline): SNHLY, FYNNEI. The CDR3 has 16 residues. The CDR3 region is CASSESGGGRMYEQFF. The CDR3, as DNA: TGTGCCAGCAGTGAATCGGGAGGCGGGAGAATGTATGAGCAGTTCTTC.

In DNA, the CDR3 is TGCAGCGTTGGCAGGGTCTTGCAGCCCCAGCATTTT. It encodes CSVGRVLQPQHF. The chain recombines TRBV29-1 with TRBJ1-5; tentative D call: TRBD1 (5 bases). Germline CDR1 is SQVTM and CDR2 is ANQGSEA. V lost 4 bases to trimming and J lost 7 bases, with 11 bases between them. This CDR3 contains 12 residues.

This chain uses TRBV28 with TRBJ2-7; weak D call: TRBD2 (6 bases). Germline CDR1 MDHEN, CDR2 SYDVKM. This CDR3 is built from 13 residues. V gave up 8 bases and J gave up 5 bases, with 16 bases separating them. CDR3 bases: TGTGCCAGCTGGGGACTCCTAGGGCACGAGCAGTACTTC. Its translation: CASWGLLGHEQYF.

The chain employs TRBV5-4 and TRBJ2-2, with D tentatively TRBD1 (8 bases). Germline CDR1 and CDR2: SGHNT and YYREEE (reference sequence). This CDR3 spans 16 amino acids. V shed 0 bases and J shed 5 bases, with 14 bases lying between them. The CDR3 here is CASSLAEQGGTGELFF. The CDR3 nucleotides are TGTGCCAGCAGCTTGGCCGAACAGGGGGGGACCGGGGAGCTGTTTTTT.

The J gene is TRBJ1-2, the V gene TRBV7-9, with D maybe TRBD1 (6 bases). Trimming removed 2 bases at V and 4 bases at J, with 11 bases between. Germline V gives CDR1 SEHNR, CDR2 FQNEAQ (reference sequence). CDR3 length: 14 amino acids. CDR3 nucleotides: TGTGCCAGCAGCTTATCAACAGGGATCTATGGCTACACCTTC. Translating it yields CASSLSTGIYGYTF.

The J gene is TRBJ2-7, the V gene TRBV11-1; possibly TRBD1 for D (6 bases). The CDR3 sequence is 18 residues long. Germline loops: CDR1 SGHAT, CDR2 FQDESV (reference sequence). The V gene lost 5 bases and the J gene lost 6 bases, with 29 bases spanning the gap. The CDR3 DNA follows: TGTGCCAGCAGCCTAAGGGTGGTGGGCAGGGACATGCCACGCGAGCAGTACTTC. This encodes CASSLRVVGRDMPREQYF.

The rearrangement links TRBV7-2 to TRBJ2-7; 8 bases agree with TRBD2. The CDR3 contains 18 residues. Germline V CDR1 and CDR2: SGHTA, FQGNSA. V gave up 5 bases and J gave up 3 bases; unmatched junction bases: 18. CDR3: CASSRYLLLSGTIYEQYF. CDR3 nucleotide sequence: TGTGCCAGCAGCCGCTACTTACTACTTAGCGGGACTATCTACGAGCAGTACTTC.

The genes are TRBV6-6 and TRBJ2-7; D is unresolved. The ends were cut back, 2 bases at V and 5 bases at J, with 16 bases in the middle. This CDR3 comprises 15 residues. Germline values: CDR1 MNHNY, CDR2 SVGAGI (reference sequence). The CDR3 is CASSYPGSAPDEQYF. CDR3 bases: TGTGCCAGCAGTTACCCCGGTTCCGCCCCGGACGAGCAGTACTTC.

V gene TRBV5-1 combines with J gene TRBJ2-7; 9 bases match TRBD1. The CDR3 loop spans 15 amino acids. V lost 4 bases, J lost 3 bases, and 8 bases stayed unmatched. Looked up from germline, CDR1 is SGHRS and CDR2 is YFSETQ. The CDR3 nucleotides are TGCGCCAGCAGCCTTCTGGGACAGGGAGTCTACGAGCAGTACTTC. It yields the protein CASSLLGQGVYEQYF.